Presented here are 19 T cell receptor beta chains from one specimen sequenced in a study of identifying expanded T cells in peripheral blood. The repertoire was sequenced with immunoSEQ multiplex PCR; TCRdb's copy has only in-frame clones and lacks some. The table shows more than 70,000 clones, with around 86% occurring only once. The sample comprised blood. The receptors were gathered from a person between 18 and 70 years old in good health.

The V and J genes are TRBV4-3 and TRBJ2-7; no clear D. This CDR3 contains 15 residues. The germline V gene encodes CDR1 LGHNA and CDR2 YSLEER. Trimming removed 1 base from V and 2 bases from J, with 12 bases in between. The CDR3 here is CASSQAFPTPYEQYF. DNA of the CDR3: TGCGCCAGCAGCCAAGCGTTCCCTACTCCCTACGAGCAGTACTTC.

This clone was detected a few times. V and J are TRBV18 and TRBJ2-1, with D uncertain. The CDR3 is 16 residues long. Germline V gene data show CDR1 as KGHSH and CDR2 as LQKENI. Trimming took off 0 bases at V and 5 bases at J, with 14 bases between the two ends. CDR3 nucleotide sequence: TGTGCCAGCTCACCACCGAACGGACGATTTAACAATGAGCAGTTCTTC. Its protein product is CASSPPNGRFNNEQFF.

The chain links TRBV5-1 to TRBJ1-4; D gene ambiguous. Germline assignment: CDR1 SGHRS and CDR2 YFSETQ. Between the trimmed V and J ends, which lost 0 bases and 7 bases, there was a span of 13 bases. The CDR3 is 15 residues long. As DNA, the CDR3 is TGCGCCAGCAGCTTGGAGGAGGGAAGAGGTGAAAAACTGTTTTTT. Translating it yields CASSLEEGRGEKLFF.

The chain joins TRBV6-5 to TRBJ1-5; D remains unclear. V was clipped by 6 bases and J by 5 bases, with 17 bases between them. Germline V gives CDR1 MNHEY, CDR2 SVGAGI. This CDR3 comprises 15 residues. The CDR3 coding sequence is TGTGCCAGCAGCCCCCTCTCCTCCGTGGATCAGCCCCAGCATTTT. Its translation is CASSPLSSVDQPQHF.

This sequence joins TRBV2 and TRBJ2-4; weak D call: TRBD1 (5 bases). Trimming took off 9 bases at V and 5 bases at J, with 14 bases between the two ends. This CDR3 region has 13 residues. CDR1 is SNHLY and CDR2 is FYNNEI in the germline V gene. The CDR3 bases are TGTGCCAGTCAACAGGTACCAGAAAACATTCAGTACTTC. Amino acid sequence: CASQQVPENIQYF.

V gene TRBV18 combines with J gene TRBJ2-5, with D perhaps matching TRBD1 (6 bases). This CDR3 spans 14 amino acids. V lost 6 bases to trimming and J lost 2 bases, with 13 bases between them. In germline, CDR1 is KGHSH, CDR2 LQKENI. CDR3 DNA: TGTGCCAGCTCCCCAACGACAGGACAAGAGACCCAGTACTTC. Its protein is CASSPTTGQETQYF.

This sequence joins TRBV11-2 and TRBJ2-7, with 9 positions matching TRBD2. J lost 3 bases, V lost 1 base, and 4 bases had no gene match. CDR3 length: 15 amino acids. Germline values: CDR1 SGHAT, CDR2 FQNNGV. The DNA of the CDR3 is TGTGCCAGCAGCTTAGTGGCGGGAGGGGGCTACGAGCAGTACTTC. The encoded protein is CASSLVAGGGYEQYF.

This chain links TRBV11-2 with TRBJ2-5; no reliable D call. V lost 5 bases, J lost 7 bases, and 8 bases lay in between. This CDR3 has 11 residues. Germline loops: CDR1 SGHAT, CDR2 FQNNGV. CDR3 coding DNA: TGTGCCAGCAGCGGACGTAGGACCCAGTACTTC. Protein: CASSGRRTQYF.

This chain uses TRBV25-1 with TRBJ1-2; D is possibly TRBD1 (5 bases). Germline-derived CDR1 and CDR2 are MGHDK and SYGVNS. The CDR3 totals 12 residues. V dropped 4 bases and J dropped 7 bases, with 10 bases sitting between them. CDR3 sequence: CASSAFQGGYTF. The CDR3 bases are TGTGCCAGCAGTGCCTTCCAGGGTGGCTACACCTTC.

This rearrangement joins TRBV30 to TRBJ2-3; D not certain. The V gene's germline CDR1 is GTSNPN and CDR2 SVGIG (reference sequence). V was shortened by 0 bases and J by 9 bases, with 25 bases between the two germline ends. The CDR3 consists of 17 residues. In DNA form, the CDR3 reads TGTGCCTGGAGTGTGGCGCCCCCCTTTCAAGCCCTTGGGACGCAGTATTTT. It codes for CAWSVAPPFQALGTQYF. Combining the CDR3 with reference TRBV30 and TRBJ2-3 gives the whole variable domain SQTIHQWPATLVQPVGSPLSLECTVEGTSNPNLYWYRQAAGRGLQLLFYSVGIGQISSEVPQNLSASRPQDRQFILSSKKLLLSDSGFYLCAWSVAPPFQALGTQYFGPGTRLTVL.

This chain links TRBV11-3 with TRBJ1-3, with unresolved D. V lost 3 bases and J 0 bases, leaving 12 bases between the germline ends. There are 16 residues in the CDR3. Germline loops: CDR1 SGHNT, CDR2 YENEEA. Here the CDR3 reads CASSFEVTVSGNTIYF. The CDR3 DNA reads TGTGCCAGCAGCTTCGAAGTAACTGTCTCTGGAAACACCATATATTTT.

The chain employs TRBV7-2 and TRBJ1-6, with D unclear. The germline gives CDR1 SGHTA, CDR2 FQGNSA. This CDR3 region has 14 residues. Deletions cut 3 bases from V and 7 bases from J, with 10 bases between. CDR3 in amino acids: CASSFYQTNSPLHF. In DNA form, the CDR3 reads TGTGCCAGCAGCTTTTACCAGACAAATTCACCCCTCCACTTT.

The chain carries TRBV19 and TRBJ1-5; D is possibly TRBD1 (6 bases). This CDR3 is built from 16 residues. The V gene lost 1 base and the J gene lost 3 bases, with 13 bases spanning the gap. CDR1 and CDR2 (germline): LNHDA, SQIVND (reference sequence). CDR3 sequence (DNA): TGTGCCAGTAGTATAGCCGGGGGCCTTTTCAATCAGCCCCAGCATTTT. Amino acids: CASSIAGGLFNQPQHF.

CDR3: CASSLSTPPETQYF. The CDR3 DNA sequence: TGTGCCAGCAGTTTATCCACCCCGCCGGAGACCCAGTACTTC. V gene TRBV28 combines with J gene TRBJ2-5, with unresolved D. CDR3 length: 14 residues. The V end lost 1 base, the J end lost 5 bases, and 11 bases lay between the germline ends. The germline gives CDR1 MDHEN, CDR2 SYDVKM. The full variable domain, completed using reference TRBV28 and TRBJ2-5, is DVKVTQSSRYLVKRTGEKVFLECVQDMDHENMFWYRQDPGLGLRLIYFSYDVKMKEKGDIPEGYSVSREKKERFSLILESASTNQTSMYLCASSLSTPPETQYFGPGTRLLVL.

V usage is TRBV7-2 and J usage is TRBJ1-4, with TRBD1 matching over 9 bases. Per the germline V gene, CDR1 is SGHTA and CDR2 is FQGNSA. Unmatched junction bases numbered 4, after V lost 3 bases and J lost 8 bases. The length of the CDR3 is 14 residues. The DNA for the CDR3 is TGTGCCAGCAGCTTGGGACAGGGAGGGGAAAAACTGTTTTTT. It translates to CASSLGQGGEKLFF.

The rearrangement uses TRBV6-4 and TRBJ1-2; weak D call: TRBD1 (6 bases). Per germline, CDR1 MRHNA and CDR2 SNTAGT. The CDR3 runs to 14 residues. With 6 bases removed from V and 4 bases from J, the gap between germline ends came to 15 bases. The CDR3 loop reads CASSQDRLGYGYTF. In DNA, the CDR3 is TGTGCCAGCAGCCAAGACAGGCTCGGCTATGGCTACACCTTC.

This chain joins TRBV7-2 and TRBJ1-4; 12 bases agree with TRBD1. The CDR3 has 16 amino acids. The trim removed 5 bases at V and 8 bases at J, leaving 9 bases unmatched. Germline CDR1 is SGHTA and CDR2 is FQGNSA. In DNA form, the CDR3 reads TGTGCCAGCAGCCCCAGCTGGGGACAGGGGGCGGAAAAACTGTTTTTT. Amino acid sequence: CASSPSWGQGAEKLFF.

The rearrangement uses TRBV5-5 and TRBJ2-5; 10 nucleotides agree with TRBD2. Germline CDR1 is SGHKS and CDR2 is YYEKEE (reference sequence). The CDR3 has 14 residues. J lost 5 bases, V lost 6 bases, and 7 bases had no gene match. The CDR3 bases are TGTGCCAGCAAACTAGCGGGGACGGTGGAGACCCAGTACTTC. The encoded protein is CASKLAGTVETQYF.

The rearrangement joins TRBV18 to TRBJ2-7; perhaps D is TRBD1 or TRBD2 (5 bases each). This CDR3 comprises 14 residues. Trimming left V 4 bases short and J 2 bases short, with 12 bases between. From germline, CDR1 is KGHSH and CDR2 LQKENI. The CDR3 sequence: CASSQSQGPYEQYF. CDR3 DNA: TGTGCCAGCTCACAGTCTCAGGGACCCTACGAGCAGTACTTC.